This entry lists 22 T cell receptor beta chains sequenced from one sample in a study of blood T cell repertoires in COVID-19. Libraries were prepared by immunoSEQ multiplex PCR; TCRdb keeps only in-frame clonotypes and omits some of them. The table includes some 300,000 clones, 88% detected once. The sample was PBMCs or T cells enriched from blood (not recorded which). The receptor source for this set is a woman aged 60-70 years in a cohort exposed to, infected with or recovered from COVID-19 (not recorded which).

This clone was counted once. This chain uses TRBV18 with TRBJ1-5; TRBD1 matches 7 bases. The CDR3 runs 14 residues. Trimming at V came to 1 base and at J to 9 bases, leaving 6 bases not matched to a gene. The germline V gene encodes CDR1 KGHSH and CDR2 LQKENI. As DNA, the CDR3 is TGTGCCAGCTCACCACAGGGGGCCGACGGGCCCCAGCATTTT. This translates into CASSPQGADGPQHF. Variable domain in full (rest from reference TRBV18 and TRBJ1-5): NAGVMQNPRHLVRRRGQEARLRCSPMKGHSHVYWYRQLPEEGLKFMVYLQKENIIDESGMPKERFSAEFPKEGPSILRIQQVVRGDSAAYFCASSPQGADGPQHFGDGTRLSIL.

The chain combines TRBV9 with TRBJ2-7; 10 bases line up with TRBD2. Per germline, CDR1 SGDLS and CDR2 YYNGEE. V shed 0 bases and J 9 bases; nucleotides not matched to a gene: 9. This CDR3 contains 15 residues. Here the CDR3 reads CASSVEGTSGVGQYF. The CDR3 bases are TGTGCCAGCAGCGTAGAGGGAACTAGCGGGGTTGGGCAGTACTTC.

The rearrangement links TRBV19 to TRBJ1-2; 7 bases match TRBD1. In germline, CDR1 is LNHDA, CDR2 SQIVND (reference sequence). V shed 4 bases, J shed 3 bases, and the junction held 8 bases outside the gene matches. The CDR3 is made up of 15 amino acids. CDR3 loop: CASSTQDRADYGYTF. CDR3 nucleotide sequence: TGTGCCAGTAGTACACAAGACAGGGCCGACTATGGCTACACCTTC.

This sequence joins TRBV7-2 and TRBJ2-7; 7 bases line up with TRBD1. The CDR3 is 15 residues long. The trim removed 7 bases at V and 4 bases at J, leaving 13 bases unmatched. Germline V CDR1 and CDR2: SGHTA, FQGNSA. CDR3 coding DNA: TGTGCCAGCACCAAGCCCGGGACAGCGATATACGAGCAGTACTTC. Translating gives CASTKPGTAIYEQYF.

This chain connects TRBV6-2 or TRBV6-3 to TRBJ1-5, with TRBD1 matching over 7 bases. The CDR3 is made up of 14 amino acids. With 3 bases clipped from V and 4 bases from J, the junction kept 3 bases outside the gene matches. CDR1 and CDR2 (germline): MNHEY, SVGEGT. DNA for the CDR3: TGTGCCAGCAGTTATTCAGGGGGTAATCAGCCCCAGCATTTT. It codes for CASSYSGGNQPQHF.

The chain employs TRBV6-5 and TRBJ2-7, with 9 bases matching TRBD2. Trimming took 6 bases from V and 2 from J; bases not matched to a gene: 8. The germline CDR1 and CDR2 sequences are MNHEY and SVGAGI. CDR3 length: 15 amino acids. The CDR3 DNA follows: TGTGCCAGCAGGCGATCTAGCGGGGACCCCTACGAGCAGTACTTC. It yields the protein CASRRSSGDPYEQYF.

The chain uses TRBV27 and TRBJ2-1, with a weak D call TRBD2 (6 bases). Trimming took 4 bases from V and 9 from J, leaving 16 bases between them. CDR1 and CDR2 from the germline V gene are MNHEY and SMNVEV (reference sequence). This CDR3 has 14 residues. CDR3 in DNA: TGTGCCAGCAGTTCCGGGACTGAAGCCGGTGAGCAGTTCTTC. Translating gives CASSSGTEAGEQFF.

CDR3 nucleotides: TGTGCCAGCAGCCGAACCGGGACAGGGCTAAATGAGCAGTTCTTC. The encoded protein is CASSRTGTGLNEQFF. The chain links TRBV7-6 to TRBJ2-1; TRBD1 agrees at 9 bases. CDR1 and CDR2 (germline): SGHVS, FNYEAQ. There are 15 residues in the CDR3. V trimming: 5 bases; J trimming: 7 bases; junction bases outside the gene matches: 9.

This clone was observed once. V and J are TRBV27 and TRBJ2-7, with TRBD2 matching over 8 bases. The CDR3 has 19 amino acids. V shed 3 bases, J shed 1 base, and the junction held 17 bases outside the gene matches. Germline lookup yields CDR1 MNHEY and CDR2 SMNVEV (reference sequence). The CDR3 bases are TGTGCCAGCAGTTTTTCTCCCCCGCGGAGGCGGGAGGAATCCTACGAGCAGTACTTC. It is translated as CASSFSPPRRREESYEQYF.

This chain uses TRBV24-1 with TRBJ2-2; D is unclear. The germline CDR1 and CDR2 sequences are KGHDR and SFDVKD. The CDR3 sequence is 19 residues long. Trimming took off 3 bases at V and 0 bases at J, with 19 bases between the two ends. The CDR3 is CATSDRSLQKNANTGELFF. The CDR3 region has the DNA TGTGCCACCAGTGATCGAAGTCTACAGAAAAACGCGAACACCGGGGAGCTGTTTTTT.

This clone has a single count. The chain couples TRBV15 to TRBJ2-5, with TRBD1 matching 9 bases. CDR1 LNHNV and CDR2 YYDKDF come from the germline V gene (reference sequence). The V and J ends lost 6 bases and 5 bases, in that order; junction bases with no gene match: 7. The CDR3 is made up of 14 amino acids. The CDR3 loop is CATRRTGGAETQYF. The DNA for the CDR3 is TGTGCCACCAGAAGAACAGGGGGCGCTGAGACCCAGTACTTC.

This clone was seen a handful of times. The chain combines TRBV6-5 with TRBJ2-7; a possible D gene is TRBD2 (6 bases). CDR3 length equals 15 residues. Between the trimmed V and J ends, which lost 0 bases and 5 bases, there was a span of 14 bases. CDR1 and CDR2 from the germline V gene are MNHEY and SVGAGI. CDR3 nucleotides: TGTGCCAGCAGTTACTCGAGGTCTAGCGCGAACGAGCAGTACTTC. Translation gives CASSYSRSSANEQYF.

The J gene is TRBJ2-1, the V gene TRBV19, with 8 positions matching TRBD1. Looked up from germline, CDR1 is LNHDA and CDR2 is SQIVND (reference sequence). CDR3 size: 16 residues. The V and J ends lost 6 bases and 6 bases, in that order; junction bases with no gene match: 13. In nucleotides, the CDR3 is TGTGCCAGTAGCTCCCGCCTGACAGGGGATTCCAATGAGCAGTTCTTC. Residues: CASSSRLTGDSNEQFF.

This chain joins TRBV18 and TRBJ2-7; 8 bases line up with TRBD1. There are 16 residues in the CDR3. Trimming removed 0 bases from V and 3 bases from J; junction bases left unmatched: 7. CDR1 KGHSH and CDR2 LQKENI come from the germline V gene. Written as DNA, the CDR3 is TGTGCCAGCTCACCACCCACCGGGACAGGACGCTACGAGCAGTACTTC. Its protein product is CASSPPTGTGRYEQYF.

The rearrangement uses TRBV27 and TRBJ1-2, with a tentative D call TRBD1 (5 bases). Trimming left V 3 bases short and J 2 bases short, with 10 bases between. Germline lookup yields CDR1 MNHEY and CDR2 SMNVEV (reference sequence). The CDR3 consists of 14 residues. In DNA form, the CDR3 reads TGTGCCAGCAGTTTGCGTCAGGGAAACTATGGCTACACCTTC. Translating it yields CASSLRQGNYGYTF.

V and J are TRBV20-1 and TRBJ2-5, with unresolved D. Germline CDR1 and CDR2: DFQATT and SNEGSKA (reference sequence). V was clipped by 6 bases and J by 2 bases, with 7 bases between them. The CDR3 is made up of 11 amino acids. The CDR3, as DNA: TGCAGTGCCACACCTCAAGAGACCCAGTACTTC. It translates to CSATPQETQYF.

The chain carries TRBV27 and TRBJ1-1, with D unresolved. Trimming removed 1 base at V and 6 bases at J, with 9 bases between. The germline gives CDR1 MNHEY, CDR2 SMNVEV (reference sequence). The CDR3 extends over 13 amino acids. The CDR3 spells CASSLWREAEAFF. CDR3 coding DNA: TGTGCCAGCAGTTTATGGAGGGAGGCTGAAGCTTTCTTT.

For the CDR3, the DNA is TGTGCCAGCAGCTCTGTTTACGGGGAGCAGTACTTC. This codes for CASSSVYGEQYF. This chain links TRBV11-3 with TRBJ2-7, with D uncertain. Deletions cut 4 bases from V and 7 bases from J, with 11 bases between. Germline V gene sequence: CDR1 SGHNT, CDR2 YENEEA. This CDR3 is built from 12 residues.

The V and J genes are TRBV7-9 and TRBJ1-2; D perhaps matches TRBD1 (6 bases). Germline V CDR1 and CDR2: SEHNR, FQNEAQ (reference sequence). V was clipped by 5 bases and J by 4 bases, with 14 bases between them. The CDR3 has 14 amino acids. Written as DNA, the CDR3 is TGTGCCAGCAGCCCTCATACAGGGAGCTATGGCTACACCTTC. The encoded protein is CASSPHTGSYGYTF.

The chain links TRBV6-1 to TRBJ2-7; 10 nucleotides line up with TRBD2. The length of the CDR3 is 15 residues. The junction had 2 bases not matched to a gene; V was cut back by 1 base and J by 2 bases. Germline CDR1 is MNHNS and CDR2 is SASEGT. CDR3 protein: CASSEVAGGAYEQYF. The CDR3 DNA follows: TGTGCCAGCAGTGAAGTAGCGGGAGGCGCCTACGAGCAGTACTTC.

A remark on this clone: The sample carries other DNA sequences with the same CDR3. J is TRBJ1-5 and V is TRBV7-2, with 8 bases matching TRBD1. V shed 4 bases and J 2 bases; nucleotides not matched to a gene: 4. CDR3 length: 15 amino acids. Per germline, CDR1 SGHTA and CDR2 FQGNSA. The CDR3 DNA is TGTGCCAGCAGCTCCCAGGGGGCGGGCAATCAGCCCCAGCATTTT. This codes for CASSSQGAGNQPQHF.

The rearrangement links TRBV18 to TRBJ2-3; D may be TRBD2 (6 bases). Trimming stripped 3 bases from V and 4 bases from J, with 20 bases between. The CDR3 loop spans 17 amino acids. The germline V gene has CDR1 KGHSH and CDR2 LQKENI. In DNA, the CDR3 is TGTGCCAGCTCACCTTACCTCGGGACTCGCTCTTCAGATACGCAGTATTTT. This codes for CASSPYLGTRSSDTQYF.